This entry concerns a single T cell receptor (beta chain). Per the original methods: From reference gene primer amplification, estimates of nucleated cell counts were derived. Measured with immunoSEQ multiplex PCR; TCRdb has only the in-frame clones, and not every one. The DNA gave D and trimming, while V, J and clone size come from that table. The top ten hold 4.3% of the sample, which has roughly 250,000 clones, roughly 85% seen once. The CDR3 totals 15 residues. CDR1 and CDR2 from the germline V gene are SEHNR and FQNEAQ (reference sequence). V gave up 4 bases and J gave up 0 bases, with 10 bases separating them. The sample originates from a study of blood T cell repertoires in COVID-19. Study-wide context: Researchers got acute and convalescent COVID-19 samples from the United States, Italy and Spain.

Recovered status applied to Cohort 3 donors who had two consecutive negative PCRs. It also applied to those with clearance or with symptom resolution. This rearrangement joins TRBV7-9 to TRBJ1-3; D is unclear. The TCR was taken from a woman aged 25 to 39 who had recovered from COVID-19. Sequences were obtained from PBMCs or T cells enriched from blood (not recorded which). CDR3 in DNA: TGTGCCAGCAGCTCAGCGTGGAGCTCTGGAAACACCATATATTTT. Its translation is CASSSAWSSGNTIYF.